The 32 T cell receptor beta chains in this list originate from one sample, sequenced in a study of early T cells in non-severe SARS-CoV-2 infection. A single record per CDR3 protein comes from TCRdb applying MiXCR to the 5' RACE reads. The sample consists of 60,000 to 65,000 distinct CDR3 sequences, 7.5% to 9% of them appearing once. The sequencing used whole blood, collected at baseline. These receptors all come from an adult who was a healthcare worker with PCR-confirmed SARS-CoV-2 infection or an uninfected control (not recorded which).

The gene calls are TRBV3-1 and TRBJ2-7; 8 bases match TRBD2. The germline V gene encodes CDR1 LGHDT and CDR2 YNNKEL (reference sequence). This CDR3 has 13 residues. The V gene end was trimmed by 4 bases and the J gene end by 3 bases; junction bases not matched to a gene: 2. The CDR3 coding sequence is TGTGCCAGCAGCCCCCGGGAGGGCTACGAGCAGTACTTC. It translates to CASSPREGYEQYF.

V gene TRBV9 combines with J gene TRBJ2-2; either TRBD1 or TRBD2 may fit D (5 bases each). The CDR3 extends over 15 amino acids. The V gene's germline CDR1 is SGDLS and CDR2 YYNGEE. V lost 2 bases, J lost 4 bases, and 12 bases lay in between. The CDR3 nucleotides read TGTGCCAGCAGCGTTGGGGACGGAACCACCGGGGAGCTGTTTTTT. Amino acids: CASSVGDGTTGELFF. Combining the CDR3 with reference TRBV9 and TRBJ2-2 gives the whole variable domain DSGVTQTPKHLITATGQRVTLRCSPRSGDLSVYWYQQSLDQGLQFLIQYYNGEERAKGNILERFSAQQFPDLHSELNLSSLELGDSALYFCASSVGDGTTGELFFGEGSRLTVL.

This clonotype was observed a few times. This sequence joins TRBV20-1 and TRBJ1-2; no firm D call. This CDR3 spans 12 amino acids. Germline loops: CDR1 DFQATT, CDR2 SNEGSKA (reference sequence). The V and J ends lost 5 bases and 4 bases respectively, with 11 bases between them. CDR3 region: CSAQSWGYGYTF. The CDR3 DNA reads TGCAGTGCTCAGTCCTGGGGCTATGGCTACACCTTC.

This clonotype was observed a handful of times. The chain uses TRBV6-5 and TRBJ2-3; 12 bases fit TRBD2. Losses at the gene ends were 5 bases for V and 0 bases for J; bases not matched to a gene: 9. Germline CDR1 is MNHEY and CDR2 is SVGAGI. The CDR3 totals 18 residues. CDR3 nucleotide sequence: TGTGCCAGCAGTCGCGCTAGCGGGAGGGCCATAAGCACAGATACGCAGTATTTT. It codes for CASSRASGRAISTDTQYF.

CDR3 loop: CASTSLGQANTGELFF. The CDR3 coding sequence is TGTGCCAGCACCAGCCTGGGGCAGGCGAACACCGGGGAGCTGTTTTTT. This chain uses TRBV28 with TRBJ2-2, with D possibly matching TRBD1 (5 bases). The germline CDR1 and CDR2 sequences are MDHEN and SYDVKM. Between the trimmed V and J ends, which lost 7 bases and 0 bases, there was a span of 15 bases. The CDR3 covers 16 residues.

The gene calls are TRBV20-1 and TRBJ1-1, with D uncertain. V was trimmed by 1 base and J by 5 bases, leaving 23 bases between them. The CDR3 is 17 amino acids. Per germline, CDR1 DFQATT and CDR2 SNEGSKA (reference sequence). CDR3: CSARALAGVEFKTEAFF. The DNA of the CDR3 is TGCAGTGCTAGAGCTTTGGCAGGAGTGGAGTTTAAGACTGAAGCTTTCTTT.

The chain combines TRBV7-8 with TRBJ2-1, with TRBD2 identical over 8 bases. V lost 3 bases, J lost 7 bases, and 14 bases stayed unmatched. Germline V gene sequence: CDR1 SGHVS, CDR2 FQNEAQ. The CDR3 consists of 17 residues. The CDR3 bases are TGTGCCAGCAGCTTCGCGGGGGGAGGACTAGTGGGTAATGAGCAGTTCTTC. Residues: CASSFAGGGLVGNEQFF.

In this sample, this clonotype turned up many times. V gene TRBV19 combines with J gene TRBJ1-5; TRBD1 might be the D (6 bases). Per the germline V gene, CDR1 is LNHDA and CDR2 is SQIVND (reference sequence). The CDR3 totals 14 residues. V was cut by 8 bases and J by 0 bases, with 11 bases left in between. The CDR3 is CASEQGYSNQPQHF. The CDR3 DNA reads TGTGCCAGTGAACAGGGCTATAGCAATCAGCCCCAGCATTTT.

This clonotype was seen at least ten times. The CDR3 DNA reads TGTGCCAGCAGCTTGGGCGGGTCGGGGAGTGAGCAGTTCTTC. This sequence encodes CASSLGGSGSEQFF. The rearrangement uses TRBV5-6 and TRBJ2-1; the D gene is possibly TRBD2 (5 bases). The germline CDR1 and CDR2 sequences are SGHDT and YYEEEE. The ends were cut back, 0 bases at V and 9 bases at J, with 13 bases in the middle. This CDR3 is 14 amino acids long. Combining the CDR3 with reference TRBV5-6 and TRBJ2-1 gives the whole variable domain DAGVTQSPTHLIKTRGQQVTLRCSPKSGHDTVSWYQQALGQGPQFIFQYYEEEERQRGNFPDRFSGHQFPNYSSELNVNALLLGDSALYLCASSLGGSGSEQFFGPGTRLTVL.

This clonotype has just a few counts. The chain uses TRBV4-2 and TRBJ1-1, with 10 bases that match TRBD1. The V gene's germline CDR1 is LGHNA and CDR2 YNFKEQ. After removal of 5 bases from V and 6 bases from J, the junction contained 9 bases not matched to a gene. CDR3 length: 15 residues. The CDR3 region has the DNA TGTGCCAGCAGCTCCCGGGACAGGGGATTGGCTGAAGCTTTCTTT. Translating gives CASSSRDRGLAEAFF.

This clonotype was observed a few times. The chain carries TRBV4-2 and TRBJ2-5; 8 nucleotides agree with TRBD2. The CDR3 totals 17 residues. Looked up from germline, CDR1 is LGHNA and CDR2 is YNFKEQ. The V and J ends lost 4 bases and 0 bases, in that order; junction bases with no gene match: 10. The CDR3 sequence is CASSPGRLATHQETQYF. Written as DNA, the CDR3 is TGTGCCAGCAGCCCCGGCCGACTAGCGACGCACCAAGAGACCCAGTACTTC.

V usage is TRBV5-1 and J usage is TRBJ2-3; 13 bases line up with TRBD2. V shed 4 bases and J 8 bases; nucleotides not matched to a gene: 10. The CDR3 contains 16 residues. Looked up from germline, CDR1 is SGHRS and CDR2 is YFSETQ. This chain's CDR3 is CASSPGLAGEGSTQYF. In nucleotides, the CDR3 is TGCGCCAGCAGCCCCGGACTAGCGGGAGAGGGAAGTACGCAGTATTTT.

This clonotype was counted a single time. CDR3 protein: CSARISGRVTEAFF. The CDR3 bases are TGCAGTGCTAGAATATCAGGGCGAGTCACTGAAGCTTTCTTT. The chain is built from TRBV20-1 and TRBJ1-1; possibly TRBD1 for D (5 bases). Deletions cut 2 bases from V and 4 bases from J, with 14 bases between. Germline values: CDR1 DFQATT, CDR2 SNEGSKA (reference sequence). The CDR3 is 14 residues long.

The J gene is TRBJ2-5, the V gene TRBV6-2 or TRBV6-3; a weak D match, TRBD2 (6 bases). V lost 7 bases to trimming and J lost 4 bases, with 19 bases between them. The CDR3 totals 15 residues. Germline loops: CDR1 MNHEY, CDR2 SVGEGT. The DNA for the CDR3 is TGTGCCAGCATCCAACGTCTGGGAGGTGGAGAGACCCAGTACTTC. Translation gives CASIQRLGGGETQYF.

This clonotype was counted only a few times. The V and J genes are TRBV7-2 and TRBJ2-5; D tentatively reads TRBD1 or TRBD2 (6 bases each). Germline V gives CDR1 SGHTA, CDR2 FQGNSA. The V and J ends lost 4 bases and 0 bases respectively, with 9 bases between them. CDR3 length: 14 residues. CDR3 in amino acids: CASSSGAYQETQYF. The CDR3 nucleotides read TGTGCCAGCAGCTCGGGGGCCTACCAAGAGACCCAGTACTTC.

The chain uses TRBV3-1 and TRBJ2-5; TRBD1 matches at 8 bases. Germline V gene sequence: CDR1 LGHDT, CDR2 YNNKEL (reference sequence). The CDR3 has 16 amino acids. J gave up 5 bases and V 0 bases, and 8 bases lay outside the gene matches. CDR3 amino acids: CASSQDLAGGQETQYF. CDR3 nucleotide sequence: TGTGCCAGCAGCCAAGATCTGGCAGGGGGCCAGGAGACCCAGTACTTC.

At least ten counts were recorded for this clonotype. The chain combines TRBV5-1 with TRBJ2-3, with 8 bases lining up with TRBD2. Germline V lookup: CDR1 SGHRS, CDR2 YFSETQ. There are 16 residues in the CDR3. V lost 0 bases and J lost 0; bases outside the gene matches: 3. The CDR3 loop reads CASSLALAGSTDTQYF. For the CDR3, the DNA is TGCGCCAGCAGCTTGGCCCTAGCGGGCAGCACAGATACGCAGTATTTT.

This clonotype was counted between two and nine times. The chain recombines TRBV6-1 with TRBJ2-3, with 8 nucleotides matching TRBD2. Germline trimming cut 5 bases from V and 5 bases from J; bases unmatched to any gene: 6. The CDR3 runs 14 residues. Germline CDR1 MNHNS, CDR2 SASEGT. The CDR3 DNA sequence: TGTGCCAGCAGTCAGCGGGAGAAGGTAGATACGCAGTATTTT. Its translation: CASSQREKVDTQYF.

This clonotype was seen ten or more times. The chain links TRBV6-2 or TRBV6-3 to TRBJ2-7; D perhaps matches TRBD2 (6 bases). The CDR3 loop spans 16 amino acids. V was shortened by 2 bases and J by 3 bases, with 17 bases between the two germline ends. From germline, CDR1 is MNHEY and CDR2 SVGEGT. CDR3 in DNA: TGTGCCAGCAGTTACGGTCTTGCGGGGCTGGGCTACGAGCAGTACTTC. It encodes CASSYGLAGLGYEQYF.

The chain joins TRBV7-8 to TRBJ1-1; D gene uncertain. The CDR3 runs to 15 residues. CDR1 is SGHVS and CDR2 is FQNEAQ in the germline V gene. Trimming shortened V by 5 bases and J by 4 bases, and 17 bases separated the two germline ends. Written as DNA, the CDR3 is TGTGCCAGCAGCGGGCGGGGAGGCGTGGGCACTGAAGCTTTCTTT. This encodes CASSGRGGVGTEAFF.

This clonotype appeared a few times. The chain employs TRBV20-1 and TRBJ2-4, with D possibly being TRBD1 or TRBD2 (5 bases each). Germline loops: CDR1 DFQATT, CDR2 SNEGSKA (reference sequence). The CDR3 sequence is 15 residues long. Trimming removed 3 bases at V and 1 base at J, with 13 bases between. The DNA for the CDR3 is TGCAGTGCTAGCCGGGGCGTTGGGGCCAAAAACATTCAGTACTTC. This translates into CSASRGVGAKNIQYF.

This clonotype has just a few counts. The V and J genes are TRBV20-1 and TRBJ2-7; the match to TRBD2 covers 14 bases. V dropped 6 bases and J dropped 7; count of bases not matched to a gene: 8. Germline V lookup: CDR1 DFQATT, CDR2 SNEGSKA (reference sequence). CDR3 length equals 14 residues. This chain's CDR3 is CSARAGLAGVEQYF. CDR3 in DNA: TGCAGTGCACGAGCGGGACTAGCGGGAGTTGAGCAGTACTTC.

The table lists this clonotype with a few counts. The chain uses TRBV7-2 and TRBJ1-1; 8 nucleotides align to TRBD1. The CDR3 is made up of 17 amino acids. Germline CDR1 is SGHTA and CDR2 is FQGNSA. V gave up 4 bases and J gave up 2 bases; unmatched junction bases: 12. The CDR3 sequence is CASSSTPGQVLNTEAFF. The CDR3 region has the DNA TGTGCCAGCAGCTCCACCCCGGGACAGGTGTTAAACACTGAAGCTTTCTTT.

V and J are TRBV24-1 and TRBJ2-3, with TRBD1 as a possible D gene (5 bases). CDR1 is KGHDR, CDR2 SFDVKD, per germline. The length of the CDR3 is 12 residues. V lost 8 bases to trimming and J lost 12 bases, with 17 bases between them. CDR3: CATMDTRGLQYF. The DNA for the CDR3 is TGTGCCACCATGGATACAAGGGGCCTACAGTATTTT.

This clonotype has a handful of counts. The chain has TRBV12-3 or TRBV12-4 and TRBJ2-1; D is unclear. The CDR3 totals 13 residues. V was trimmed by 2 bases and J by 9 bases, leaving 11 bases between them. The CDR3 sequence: CASSLRQQPEQFF. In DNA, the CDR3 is TGTGCCAGCAGTTTAAGACAACAACCTGAGCAGTTCTTC.

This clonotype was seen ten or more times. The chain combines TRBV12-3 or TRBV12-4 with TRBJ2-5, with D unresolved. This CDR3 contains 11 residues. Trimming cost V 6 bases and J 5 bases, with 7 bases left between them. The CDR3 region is CASSRAETQYF. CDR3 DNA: TGTGCCAGCAGCCGGGCGGAGACCCAGTACTTC.

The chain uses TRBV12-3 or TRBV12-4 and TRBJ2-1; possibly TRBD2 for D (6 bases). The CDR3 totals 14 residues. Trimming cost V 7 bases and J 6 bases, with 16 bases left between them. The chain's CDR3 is CASTVGTARNEQFF. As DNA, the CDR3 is TGTGCCAGCACGGTCGGGACTGCTCGCAATGAGCAGTTCTTC.

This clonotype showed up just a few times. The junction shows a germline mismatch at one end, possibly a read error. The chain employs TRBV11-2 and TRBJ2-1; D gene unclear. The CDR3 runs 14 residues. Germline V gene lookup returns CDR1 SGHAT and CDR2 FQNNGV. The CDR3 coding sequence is TGTGCCAGCAACTTTCTGGGCTCCGACAATGAGCAGTTCTTC. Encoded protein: CASNFLGSDNEQFF.

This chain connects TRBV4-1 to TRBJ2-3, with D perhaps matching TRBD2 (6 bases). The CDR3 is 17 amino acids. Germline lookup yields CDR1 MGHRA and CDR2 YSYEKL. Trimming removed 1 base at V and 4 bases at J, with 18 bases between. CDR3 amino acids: CASSQGVVTRGPDTQYF. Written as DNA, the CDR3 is TGCGCCAGCAGCCAAGGGGTGGTGACTAGGGGCCCAGATACGCAGTATTTT.

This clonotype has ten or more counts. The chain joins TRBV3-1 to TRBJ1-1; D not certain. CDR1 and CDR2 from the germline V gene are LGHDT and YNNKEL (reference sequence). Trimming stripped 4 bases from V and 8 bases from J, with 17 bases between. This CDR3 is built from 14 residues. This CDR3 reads CASSLYISATEAFF. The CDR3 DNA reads TGTGCCAGCAGCCTCTATATATCGGCCACCGAAGCTTTCTTT.

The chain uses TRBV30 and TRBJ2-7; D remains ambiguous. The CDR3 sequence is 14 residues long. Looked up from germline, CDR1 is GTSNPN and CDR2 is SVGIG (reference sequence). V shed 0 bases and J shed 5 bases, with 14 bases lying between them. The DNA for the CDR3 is TGTGCCTGGAGTGTAGATGGCCGGGTAAACGAGCAGTACTTC. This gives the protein CAWSVDGRVNEQYF.

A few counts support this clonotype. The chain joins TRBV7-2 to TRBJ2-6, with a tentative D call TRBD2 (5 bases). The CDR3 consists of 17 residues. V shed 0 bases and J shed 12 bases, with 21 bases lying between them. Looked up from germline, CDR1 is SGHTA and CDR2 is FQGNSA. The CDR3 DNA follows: TGTGCCAGCAGCTTAGCGCGGGCAGGTCTCCACCCGGTCGTCCTGACTTTC. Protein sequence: CASSLARAGLHPVVLTF.